Listed below are T cell receptor beta chains from one sample, sequenced in a study of shared clonotypes between healthy human individuals. Produced via immunoSEQ multiplex PCR; TCRdb's table is partial and in-frame only. The sample comprises about 2.4 million clones, approximately 93% of which are singletons, and around 0.37% rests with the top ten. Sequenced: naive CD4+ T cells from PBMCs. All receptors derive from a man younger than 35 in good health. Some clones in this sample may be carry-over from other donors' samples. The CDR3 runs from the conserved cysteine through the conserved F or W. The order of the fields is J gene, clone size, D gene, V gene, CDR3 DNA, CDR3 protein. The D gene is left open where the match is weak. Size is omitted from some rows. Given values are once, few, many or a class for expanded clones.

TRBJ2-1,.,TRBD1,TRBV29-1,TGCAGCGTTGTAGGGACAGGGTATTATGAGCAGTTCTTC,CSVVGTGYYEQFF
TRBJ1-1,.,.,TRBV7-9,TGTGCCAGCAGCTTAGAGGTGAACACTGAAGCTTTCTTT,CASSLEVNTEAFF
TRBJ2-6,.,.,TRBV29-1,TGCAGCGCTGGGGACGGGTCTGGGGCCAACGTCCTGACTTTC,CSAGDGSGANVLTF
TRBJ2-2,.,TRBD1,TRBV28,TGTGCCAGCAGGCTCCGACTGACAGGGGCGAACACCGGGGAGCTGTTTTTT,CASRLRLTGANTGELFF
TRBJ1-2,.,.,TRBV2,TGTGCCAGCAGTGAACACACCTATGGCTACACCTTC,CASSEHTYGYTF
TRBJ2-2,.,TRBD2,TRBV14,TGTGCCAGCAGCCCCCTAGCGGGAGCGACCGGGGAGCTGTTTTTT,CASSPLAGATGELFF
TRBJ1-4,.,TRBD1,TRBV7-9,TGTGCCAGCAGCCCCGGGACAGGGGAGTTTTTCGTTAAACTGTTTTTT,CASSPGTGEFFVKLFF
TRBJ1-1,few,.,TRBV29-1,TGCAGCGCTGACAGCGGGGTGGGCACTGAAGCTTTCTTT,CSADSGVGTEAFF
TRBJ1-2,.,.,TRBV5-1,TGCGCCAGCAGCCCTGCCGGGGACAACTATGGCTACACCTTC,CASSPAGDNYGYTF
TRBJ2-5,.,.,TRBV9,TGTGCCAGCAGCGTAGAACCGACAGGTAGCCAAGAGACCCAGTACTTC,CASSVEPTGSQETQYF
TRBJ2-7,once,.,TRBV28,TGTGCCAGCGGGGAGAGAGTGGGCTCCTACGAGCAGTACTTC,CASGERVGSYEQYF
TRBJ1-5,.,.,TRBV15,TGTGCCACCAGCAGAGATTGGGGGGGCAATCAGCCCCAGCATTTT,CATSRDWGGNQPQHF
TRBJ1-5,.,.,TRBV15,TGTGCCACCAGCAGGCAGGGAAAGGAGGGCCAGCCCCAGCATTTT,CATSRQGKEGQPQHF
TRBJ1-2,.,.,TRBV28,TGTGCCAGCAGGCGACTGGGACCCTATGGCTACACCTTC,CASRRLGPYGYTF
TRBJ2-5,.,.,TRBV30,TGTGCCGCCTACTTCGGTCCGGAGACCCAGTACTTC,CAAYFGPETQYF
TRBJ1-2,.,TRBD1,TRBV5-1,TGCGCCAGCAGCTCCGGTGAACAGGGGGCGGAAGGCTACACCTTC,CASSSGEQGAEGYTF
TRBJ1-1,.,TRBD1,TRBV27,TGTGCCAGCAGTTCATTCTTTGGGACAGGGGCCTCCGGCGGACGAGCTTTCTTT,CASSSFFGTGASGGRAFF
TRBJ2-4,.,TRBD2,TRBV5-1,TGCGCCAGCAGCACGGGACTAGCGGGAGAAAACATTCAGTACTTC,CASSTGLAGENIQYF
TRBJ1-4,.,TRBD1,TRBV29-1,TGCAGCGCCTTGGACAGGGGGGCTAATGAAAAACTGTTTTTT,CSALDRGANEKLFF
TRBJ2-5,.,.,TRBV2,TGTGCCAGCAGTGAGGGGAAAGAGACCCAGTACTTC,CASSEGKETQYF
TRBJ2-7,.,TRBD1,TRBV4-2,TGTGCCAGCAGCCAAGGGTTAGGACAGGGGGCCTACGAGCAGTACTTC,CASSQGLGQGAYEQYF
TRBJ2-2,.,.,TRBV5-1,TGCGCCAGCAGCTTGGTCGGGGGGCCCGGGGAGCTGTTTTTT,CASSLVGGPGELFF
TRBJ2-1,.,.,TRBV7-2,TGTGCCAGCAGCCCTCGACGGGGGGCTACCTACAATGAGCAGTTCTTC,CASSPRRGATYNEQFF
TRBJ1-5,.,TRBD1,TRBV28,TGTGCCAGCAGTTACCCACAGGGGAATAGCAATCAGCCCCAGCATTTT,CASSYPQGNSNQPQHF
TRBJ2-1,.,TRBD1,TRBV15,TGTGCCACCAGCAGAGTTTCAGGGGGCACGAATGAGCAGTTCTTC,CATSRVSGGTNEQFF
TRBJ2-3,.,.,TRBV14,TGTGCCAGCAGCCGGACGGTTTGGGCGGATACGCAGTATTTT,CASSRTVWADTQYF
TRBJ2-1,.,TRBD2,TRBV7-3,TGTGCCAGCAGCCCCAACCTAGCGGGAGTTTATAATGAGCAGTTCTTC,CASSPNLAGVYNEQFF
TRBJ2-3,.,TRBD1,TRBV27,TGTGCCAGCAGTCCTTGGAAGACAGGGTACTTAACAGATACGCAGTATTTT,CASSPWKTGYLTDTQYF
TRBJ2-3,.,.,TRBV5-4,TGTGCCAGCAGCCCCACCTCTGCGAGCTATGATACGCAGTATTTT,CASSPTSASYDTQYF
TRBJ1-2,.,.,TRBV28,TGTGCCAGCAGCCCCCCGACACTAGGGATATATGGCTACACCTTC,CASSPPTLGIYGYTF
TRBJ1-5,.,.,TRBV19,TGTGCCAGTAGTATAATACAGGGTGGCCAGCCCCAGCATTTT,CASSIIQGGQPQHF
TRBJ2-7,.,.,TRBV6-5,TGTGCCAGCAGTCTGGGCTACGAGCAGTACTTC,CASSLGYEQYF
TRBJ2-5,.,.,TRBV9,TGTGCCAGCAGCGTAGCGGGAGAGACCCAGTACTTC,CASSVAGETQYF
TRBJ2-2,.,TRBD1,TRBV5-4,TGTGCCAGCAGCTTGACAGGGGAAACCGGGGAGCTGTTTTTT,CASSLTGETGELFF
TRBJ1-1,.,.,TRBV6-5,TGTGCCAGCAGTGGCTGGATGAACACTGAAGCTTTCTTT,CASSGWMNTEAFF
TRBJ2-2,.,TRBD2,TRBV2,TGTGCCAGCAGTCGCGCCAGCGGGACCACCGGGGAGCTGTTTTTT,CASSRASGTTGELFF
TRBJ2-1,.,.,TRBV7-9,TGTGCCAGCAGCCCCTTTACCCATGAGCAGTTCTTC,CASSPFTHEQFF
TRBJ2-7,.,TRBD2,TRBV2,TGTGCCAGCACCGAGTCCCGGACTAGCGGGAGTCACGAGCAGTACTTC,CASTESRTSGSHEQYF
TRBJ2-3,.,.,TRBV27,TGTGCCAGCAGTTTACTAGCGCCTGAGCGGGATACGCAGTATTTT,CASSLLAPERDTQYF
TRBJ2-7,.,.,TRBV7-9,TGTGCCAGCAGTCAGGGGTACGGCGAGCAGTACTTC,CASSQGYGEQYF
TRBJ1-3,.,.,TRBV15,TGTGCCACCAGCAGAGTAGCGGGGAGGCAGGGCATCTCTGGAAACACCATATATTTT,CATSRVAGRQGISGNTIYF
TRBJ1-4,.,.,TRBV29-1,TGCAGCGTTGTTGGGGTGGTTAATGAAAAACTGTTTTTT,CSVVGVVNEKLFF
TRBJ2-7,.,.,TRBV12-5,TGTGCTAGTGGTTTTGCACTGAGCGGGTCTACCGCCTACGAGCAGTACTTC,CASGFALSGSTAYEQYF
TRBJ2-7,.,.,TRBV5-5,TGTGCCAGCAGCTTAAACAGGGCTCGGGAGCAGTACTTC,CASSLNRAREQYF
TRBJ1-1,once,TRBD1,TRBV18,TGTGCCAGCTCAGACTCCCGGACAGGGAACACTGAAGCTTTCTTT,CASSDSRTGNTEAFF
TRBJ2-5,.,.,TRBV9,TGTGCCAGCAGCGTCGTGGAACGGGAGAAGTACCAAGAGACCCAGTACTTC,CASSVVEREKYQETQYF
TRBJ2-5,.,TRBD2,TRBV5-4,TGTGCCAGCAGCTCGGGACTAGCGGGAGCAGAGACCCAGTACTTC,CASSSGLAGAETQYF
TRBJ1-1,.,TRBD1,TRBV2,TGTGCCAGCAGCGCTAAGGGGGCAGTGGTCACTGAAGCTTTCTTT,CASSAKGAVVTEAFF
TRBJ1-1,.,.,TRBV6-6,TGTGCCACCCAGCCCGACACTGAAGCTTTCTTT,CATQPDTEAFF
TRBJ2-6,.,.,TRBV9,TGTGCCAGCAGCGTGTCCTCTGGGGCCAACGTCCTGACTTTC,CASSVSSGANVLTF
TRBJ1-2,.,TRBD1,TRBV7-9,TGTGCCAGCAGCTTACCTGCAGGGGGCCTATATGGCTACACCTTC,CASSLPAGGLYGYTF
TRBJ2-7,.,TRBD2,TRBV7-2,TGTGCCAGCAGCTTAGTGTCCCTAGCGGAAGCCCCCCACGAGCAGTACTTC,CASSLVSLAEAPHEQYF
TRBJ2-1,.,.,TRBV9,TGTGCCAGCAGCCCCCCCGGGACGACCTACAATGAGCAGTTCTTC,CASSPPGTTYNEQFF
TRBJ2-2,.,TRBD2,TRBV27,TGTGCCAGCAGCTTTGGGACTAGCATAATTTGGGGCACCGGGGAGCTGTTTTTT,CASSFGTSIIWGTGELFF
TRBJ2-3,.,TRBD2,TRBV5-1,TGCGCCAGCAGCTTGGCCCCCGGGGGGACTCTATACACAGATACGCAGTATTTT,CASSLAPGGTLYTDTQYF
TRBJ2-3,.,TRBD1,TRBV5-4,TGTGCCAGCAGCTTACCAGGGGGCCTGGGAGATACGCAGTATTTT,CASSLPGGLGDTQYF
TRBJ2-1,.,.,TRBV5-4,TGTGCCAGCAGCTTGGCGAGACGCTTAAGCTCCTACAATGAGCAGTTCTTC,CASSLARRLSSYNEQFF
TRBJ2-7,.,TRBD2,TRBV7-3,TGTGCCAGCAGCTTGCCGGGTTCCGGGACTAGGCCGGGGGAGCAGTACTTC,CASSLPGSGTRPGEQYF
TRBJ2-3,.,TRBD2,TRBV6-1,TGTGCCAGCAGTGAAACGCCGGGACTAGCGGGAGGCGGGGATACGCAGTATTTT,CASSETPGLAGGGDTQYF